Reported below is one T cell receptor beta chain. The data are from a study of blood T cell repertoires in COVID-19. Study-level background: Acute and convalescent COVID-19 specimens originated in the United States, Italy and Spain.

This CDR3 spans 21 amino acids. V lost 0 bases to trimming and J lost 2 bases; unmatched junction nucleotides: 18. CDR1 and CDR2 (germline): MNHEY, SVGEGT. Source study methods: Amplification from reference gene primers served as the basis for estimated nucleated cell counts. Assay: immunoSEQ multiplex PCR; the TCRdb copy retains only in-frame clones and omits some. V and J calls plus clone size are reproduced from that table; the DNA served to infer D and trimming. This sample has some 160,000 clones; 85% to 90% occur once, and the top ten carry approximately 3%. The sequenced material came from peripheral blood. This chain links TRBV6-2 or TRBV6-3 with TRBJ1-5; the match to TRBD1 covers 8 bases. The TCR sequence derives from a woman in her sixties with active COVID-19. CDR3 nucleotide sequence: TGTGCCAGCAGTTACTCGTTGGGTACCTGGACAGGGAGCGATCGCAATCAGCCCCAGCATTTT. This sequence encodes CASSYSLGTWTGSDRNQPQHF.